The T cell receptor beta chain described here comes from a study of technical replicates of blood from a handful of donors. Germline V gives CDR1 MDHEN, CDR2 SYDVKM. V shed 7 bases and J 3 bases; nucleotides not matched to a gene: 3. The CDR3 consists of 12 residues. Repertoires were generated with immunoSEQ multiplex PCR, while TCRdb's copy carries only in-frame clones and drops some. Found here are around 76,000 clones, around nine tenths of them singletons; the top ten hold 0.4% to 0.5%. The TCR was taken from a human donor in good health. The chain joins TRBV28 to TRBJ2-7; 7 bases line up with TRBD1. The sequenced material came from T cells isolated from PBMCs. CDR3 bases: TGTGCCAGCACCCCAGGGGGCTACGAGCAGTACTTC. Translation: CASTPGGYEQYF.